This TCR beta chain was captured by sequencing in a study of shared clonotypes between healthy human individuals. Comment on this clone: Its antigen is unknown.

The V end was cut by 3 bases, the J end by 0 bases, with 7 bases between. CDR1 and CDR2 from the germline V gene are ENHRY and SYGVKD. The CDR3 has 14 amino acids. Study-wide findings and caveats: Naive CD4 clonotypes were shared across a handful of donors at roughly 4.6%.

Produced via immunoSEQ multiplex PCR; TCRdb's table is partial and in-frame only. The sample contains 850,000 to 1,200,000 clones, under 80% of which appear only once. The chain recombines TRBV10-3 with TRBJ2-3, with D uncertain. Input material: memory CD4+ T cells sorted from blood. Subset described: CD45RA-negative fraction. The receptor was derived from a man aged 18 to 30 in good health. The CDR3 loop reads CAISDLSSTDTQYF. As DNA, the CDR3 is TGTGCCATCAGTGATCTTTCTAGCACAGATACGCAGTATTTT.